This TCR beta chain emerged from a study of cytotoxic CD8 clonotypes in ibrutinib-treated CLL. CDR1 is MNHNS, CDR2 SASEGT, per germline. J was trimmed by 4 bases and V by 2 bases; bases with no gene match: 6. This CDR3 is built from 16 residues. Some clones are missing from TCRdb's copy, which holds only in-frame ones; the method was immunoSEQ multiplex PCR. The repertoire holds 200,000 or so clones, with roughly three quarters as singletons. The sequence derives from a human donor with chronic lymphocytic leukemia. The chain joins TRBV6-1 to TRBJ1-5; 9 nucleotides align to TRBD1. Material: PBMCs, obtained after 12 months of ibrutinib treatment. The CDR3 spells CASSEIGGTGNQPQHF. The CDR3 nucleotides read TGTGCCAGCAGTGAAATTGGTGGGACAGGGAATCAGCCCCAGCATTTT.